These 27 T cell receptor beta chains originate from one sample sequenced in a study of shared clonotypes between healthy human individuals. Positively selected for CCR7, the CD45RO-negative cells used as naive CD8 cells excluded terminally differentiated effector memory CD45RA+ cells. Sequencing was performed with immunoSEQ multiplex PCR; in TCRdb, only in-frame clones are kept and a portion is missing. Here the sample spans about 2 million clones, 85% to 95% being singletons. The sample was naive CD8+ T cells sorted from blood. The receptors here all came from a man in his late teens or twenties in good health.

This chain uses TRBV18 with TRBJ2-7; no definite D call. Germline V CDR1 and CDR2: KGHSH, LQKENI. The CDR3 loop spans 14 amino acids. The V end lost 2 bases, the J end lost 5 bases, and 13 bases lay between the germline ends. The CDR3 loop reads CASSPIKGPHEQYF. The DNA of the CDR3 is TGTGCCAGCTCACCAATAAAGGGCCCCCACGAGCAGTACTTC.

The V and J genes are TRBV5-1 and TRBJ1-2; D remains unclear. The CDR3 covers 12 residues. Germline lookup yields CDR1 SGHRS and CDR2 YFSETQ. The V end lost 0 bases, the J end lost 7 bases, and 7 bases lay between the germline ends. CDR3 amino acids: CASSLDLSGYTF. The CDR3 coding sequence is TGCGCCAGCAGCTTGGACCTGTCTGGCTACACCTTC.

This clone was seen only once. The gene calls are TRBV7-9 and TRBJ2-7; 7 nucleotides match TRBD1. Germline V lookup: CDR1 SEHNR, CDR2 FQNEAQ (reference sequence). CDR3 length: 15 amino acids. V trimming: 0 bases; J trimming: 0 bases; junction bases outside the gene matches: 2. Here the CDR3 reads CASSLAWDSSYEQYF. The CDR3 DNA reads TGTGCCAGCAGCTTAGCCTGGGACAGCTCCTACGAGCAGTACTTC.

The CDR3 here is CASSYSKGRSGGEQYF. DNA for the CDR3: TGTGCCAGCAGTTACTCGAAGGGACGGAGCGGAGGGGAGCAGTACTTC. This chain links TRBV6-6 with TRBJ2-7; D is possibly TRBD2 (6 bases). Trimming shortened V by 0 bases and J by 7 bases, and 19 bases separated the two germline ends. Germline assignment: CDR1 MNHNY and CDR2 SVGAGI (reference sequence). The CDR3 has 16 residues.

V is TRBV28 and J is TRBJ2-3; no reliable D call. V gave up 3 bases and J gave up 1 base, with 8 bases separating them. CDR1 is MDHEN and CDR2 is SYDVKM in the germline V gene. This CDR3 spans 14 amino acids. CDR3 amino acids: CASSFYSGTDTQYF. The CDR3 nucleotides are TGTGCCAGCAGTTTTTACAGCGGCACAGATACGCAGTATTTT.

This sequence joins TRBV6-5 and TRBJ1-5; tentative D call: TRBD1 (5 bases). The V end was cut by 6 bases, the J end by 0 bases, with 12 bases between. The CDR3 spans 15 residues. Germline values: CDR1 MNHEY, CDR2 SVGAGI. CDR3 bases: TGTGCCAGCAGCCCCGGGACGTATAGCAATCAGCCCCAGCATTTT. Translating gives CASSPGTYSNQPQHF.

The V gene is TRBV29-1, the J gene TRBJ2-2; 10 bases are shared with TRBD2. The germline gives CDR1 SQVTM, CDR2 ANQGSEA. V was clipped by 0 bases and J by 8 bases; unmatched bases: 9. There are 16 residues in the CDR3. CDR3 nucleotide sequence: TGCAGCGTTGAAGATCGGCTAGCGGGAGAGGTGGGGGAGCTGTTTTTT. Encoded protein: CSVEDRLAGEVGELFF.

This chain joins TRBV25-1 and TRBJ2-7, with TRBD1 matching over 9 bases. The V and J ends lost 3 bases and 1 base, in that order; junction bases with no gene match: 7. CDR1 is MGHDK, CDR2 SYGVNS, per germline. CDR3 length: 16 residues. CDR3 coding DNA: TGTGCCAGCAGTGAGGGGACAGGGACTGAATCCTACGAGCAGTACTTC. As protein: CASSEGTGTESYEQYF.

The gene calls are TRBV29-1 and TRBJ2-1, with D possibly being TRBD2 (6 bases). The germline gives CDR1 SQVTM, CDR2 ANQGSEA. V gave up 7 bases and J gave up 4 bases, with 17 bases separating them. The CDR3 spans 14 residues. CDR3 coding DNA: TGCAGCGCCTACGGCGGGGTAACTTACAATGAGCAGTTCTTC. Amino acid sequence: CSAYGGVTYNEQFF.

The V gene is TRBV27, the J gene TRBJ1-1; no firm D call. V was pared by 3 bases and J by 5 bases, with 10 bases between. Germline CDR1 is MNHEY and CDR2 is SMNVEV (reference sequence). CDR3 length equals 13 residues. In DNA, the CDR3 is TGTGCCAGCAGTTTGGTCCTGGGAACTGAAGCTTTCTTT. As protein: CASSLVLGTEAFF.

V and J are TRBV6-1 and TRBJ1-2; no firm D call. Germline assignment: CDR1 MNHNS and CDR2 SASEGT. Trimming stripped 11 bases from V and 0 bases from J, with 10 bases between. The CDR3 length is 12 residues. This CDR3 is CAAFGANYGYTF. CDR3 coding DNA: TGTGCCGCCTTCGGAGCTAACTATGGCTACACCTTC.

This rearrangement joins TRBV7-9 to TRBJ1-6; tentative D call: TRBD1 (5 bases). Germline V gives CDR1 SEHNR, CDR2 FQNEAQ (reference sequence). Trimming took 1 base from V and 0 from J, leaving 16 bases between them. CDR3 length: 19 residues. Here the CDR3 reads CASSLGGGSASSYNSPLHF. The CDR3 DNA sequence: TGTGCCAGCAGCTTAGGGGGCGGTTCAGCAAGCTCCTATAATTCACCCCTCCACTTT.

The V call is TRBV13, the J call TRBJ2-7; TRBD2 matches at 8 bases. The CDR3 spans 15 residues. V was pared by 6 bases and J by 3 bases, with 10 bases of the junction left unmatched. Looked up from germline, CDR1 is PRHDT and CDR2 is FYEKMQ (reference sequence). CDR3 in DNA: TGTGCCAGCAGTCCCGCGGGGGGCGGAAGCTACGAGCAGTACTTC. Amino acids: CASSPAGGGSYEQYF.

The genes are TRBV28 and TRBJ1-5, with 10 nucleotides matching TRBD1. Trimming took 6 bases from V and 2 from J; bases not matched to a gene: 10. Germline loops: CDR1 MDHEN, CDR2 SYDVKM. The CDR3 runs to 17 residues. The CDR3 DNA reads TGTGCCAGCAGGCGGGACAGGGGAGCTGGGGGCAATCAGCCCCAGCATTTT. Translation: CASRRDRGAGGNQPQHF.

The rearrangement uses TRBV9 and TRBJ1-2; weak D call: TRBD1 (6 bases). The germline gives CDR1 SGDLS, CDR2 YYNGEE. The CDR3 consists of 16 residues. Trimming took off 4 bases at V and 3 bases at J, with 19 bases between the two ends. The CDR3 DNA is TGTGCCAGCAGCCCGTCGAGTCGGGGGGCGGACTATGGCTACACCTTC. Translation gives CASSPSSRGADYGYTF.

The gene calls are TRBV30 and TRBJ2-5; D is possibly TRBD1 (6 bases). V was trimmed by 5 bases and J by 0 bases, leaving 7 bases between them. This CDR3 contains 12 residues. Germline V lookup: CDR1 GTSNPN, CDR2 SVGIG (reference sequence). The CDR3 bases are TGTGCCTGGGGACAGAACCAAGAGACCCAGTACTTC. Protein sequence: CAWGQNQETQYF.

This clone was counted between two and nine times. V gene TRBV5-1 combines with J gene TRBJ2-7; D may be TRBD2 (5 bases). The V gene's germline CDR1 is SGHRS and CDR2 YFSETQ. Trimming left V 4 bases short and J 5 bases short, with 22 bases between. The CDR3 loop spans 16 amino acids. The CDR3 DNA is TGCGCCAGCAGCCTCGGGGAGCGGCAGACGAAAAACGAGCAGTACTTC. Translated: CASSLGERQTKNEQYF. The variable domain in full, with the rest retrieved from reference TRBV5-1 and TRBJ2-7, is KAGVTQTPRYLIKTRGQQVTLSCSPISGHRSVSWYQQTPGQGLQFLFEYFSETQRNKGNFPGRFSGRQFSNSRSEMNVSTLELGDSALYLCASSLGERQTKNEQYFGPGTRLTVT.

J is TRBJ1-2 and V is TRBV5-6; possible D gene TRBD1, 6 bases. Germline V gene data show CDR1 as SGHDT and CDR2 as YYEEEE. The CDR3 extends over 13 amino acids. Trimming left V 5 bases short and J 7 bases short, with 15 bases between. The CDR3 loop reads CASRLTGQSGYTF. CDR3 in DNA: TGTGCCAGCAGGCTCACAGGGCAATCTGGCTACACCTTC.

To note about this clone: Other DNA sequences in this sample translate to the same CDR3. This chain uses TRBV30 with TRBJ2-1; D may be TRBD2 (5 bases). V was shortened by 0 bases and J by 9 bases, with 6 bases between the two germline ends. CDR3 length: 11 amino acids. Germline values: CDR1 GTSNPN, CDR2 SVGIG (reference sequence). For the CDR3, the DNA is TGTGCCTGGAGTGTAGGACTTGAGCAGTTCTTC. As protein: CAWSVGLEQFF.

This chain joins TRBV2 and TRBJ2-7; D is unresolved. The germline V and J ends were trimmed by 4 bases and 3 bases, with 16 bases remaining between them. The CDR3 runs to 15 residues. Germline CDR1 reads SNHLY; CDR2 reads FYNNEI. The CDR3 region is CASSGPGPNYYEQYF. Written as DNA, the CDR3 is TGTGCCAGCAGTGGCCCGGGCCCGAACTACTACGAGCAGTACTTC.

The CDR3 nucleotides are TGTGCCAGCAGCTTAGTGTTGGGGGCTAATGAGCAGTTCTTC. It specifies CASSLVLGANEQFF. This chain joins TRBV7-9 and TRBJ2-1; D perhaps matches TRBD1 (6 bases). There are 14 residues in the CDR3. Germline-derived CDR1 and CDR2 are SEHNR and FQNEAQ (reference sequence). The V and J ends lost 1 base and 7 bases respectively, with 11 bases between them.

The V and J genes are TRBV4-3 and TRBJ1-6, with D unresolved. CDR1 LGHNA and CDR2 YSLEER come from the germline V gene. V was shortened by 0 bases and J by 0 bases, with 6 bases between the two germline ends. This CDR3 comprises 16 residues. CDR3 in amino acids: CASSQDGLSYNSPLHF. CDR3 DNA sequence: TGCGCCAGCAGCCAAGACGGCCTCTCCTATAATTCACCCCTCCACTTT.

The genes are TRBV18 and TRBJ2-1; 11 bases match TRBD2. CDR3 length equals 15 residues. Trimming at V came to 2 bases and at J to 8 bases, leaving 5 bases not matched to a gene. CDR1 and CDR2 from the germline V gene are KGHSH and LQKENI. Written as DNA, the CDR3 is TGTGCCAGCTCACCAACTAGCGGGAGTGCCCATGAGCAGTTCTTC. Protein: CASSPTSGSAHEQFF.

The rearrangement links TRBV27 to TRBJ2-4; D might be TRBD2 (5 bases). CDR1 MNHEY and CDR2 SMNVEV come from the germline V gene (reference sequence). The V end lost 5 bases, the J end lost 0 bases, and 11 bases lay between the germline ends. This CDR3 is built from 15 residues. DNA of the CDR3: TGTGCCAGCAGTCCTGGACGGGGAGCCAAAAACATTCAGTACTTC. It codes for CASSPGRGAKNIQYF.

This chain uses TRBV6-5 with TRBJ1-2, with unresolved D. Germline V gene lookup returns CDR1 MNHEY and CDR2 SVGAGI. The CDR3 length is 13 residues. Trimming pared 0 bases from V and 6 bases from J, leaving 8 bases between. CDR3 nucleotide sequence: TGTGCCAGCAGTTACTCGGAGGTGAATGGCTACACCTTC. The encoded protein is CASSYSEVNGYTF.

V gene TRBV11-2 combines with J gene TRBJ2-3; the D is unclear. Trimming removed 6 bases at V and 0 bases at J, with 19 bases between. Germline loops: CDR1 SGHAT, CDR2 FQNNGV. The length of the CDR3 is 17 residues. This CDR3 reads CASREGGGGASTDTQYF. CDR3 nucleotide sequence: TGTGCCAGCAGGGAAGGTGGTGGCGGAGCGAGCACAGATACGCAGTATTTT.

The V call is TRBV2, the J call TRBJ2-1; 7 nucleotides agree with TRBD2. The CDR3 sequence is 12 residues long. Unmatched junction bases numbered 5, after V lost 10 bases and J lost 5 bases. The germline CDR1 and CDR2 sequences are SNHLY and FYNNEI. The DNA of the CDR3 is TGTGCCATCGAGCGGGGTAACAATGAGCAGTTCTTC. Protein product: CAIERGNNEQFF.